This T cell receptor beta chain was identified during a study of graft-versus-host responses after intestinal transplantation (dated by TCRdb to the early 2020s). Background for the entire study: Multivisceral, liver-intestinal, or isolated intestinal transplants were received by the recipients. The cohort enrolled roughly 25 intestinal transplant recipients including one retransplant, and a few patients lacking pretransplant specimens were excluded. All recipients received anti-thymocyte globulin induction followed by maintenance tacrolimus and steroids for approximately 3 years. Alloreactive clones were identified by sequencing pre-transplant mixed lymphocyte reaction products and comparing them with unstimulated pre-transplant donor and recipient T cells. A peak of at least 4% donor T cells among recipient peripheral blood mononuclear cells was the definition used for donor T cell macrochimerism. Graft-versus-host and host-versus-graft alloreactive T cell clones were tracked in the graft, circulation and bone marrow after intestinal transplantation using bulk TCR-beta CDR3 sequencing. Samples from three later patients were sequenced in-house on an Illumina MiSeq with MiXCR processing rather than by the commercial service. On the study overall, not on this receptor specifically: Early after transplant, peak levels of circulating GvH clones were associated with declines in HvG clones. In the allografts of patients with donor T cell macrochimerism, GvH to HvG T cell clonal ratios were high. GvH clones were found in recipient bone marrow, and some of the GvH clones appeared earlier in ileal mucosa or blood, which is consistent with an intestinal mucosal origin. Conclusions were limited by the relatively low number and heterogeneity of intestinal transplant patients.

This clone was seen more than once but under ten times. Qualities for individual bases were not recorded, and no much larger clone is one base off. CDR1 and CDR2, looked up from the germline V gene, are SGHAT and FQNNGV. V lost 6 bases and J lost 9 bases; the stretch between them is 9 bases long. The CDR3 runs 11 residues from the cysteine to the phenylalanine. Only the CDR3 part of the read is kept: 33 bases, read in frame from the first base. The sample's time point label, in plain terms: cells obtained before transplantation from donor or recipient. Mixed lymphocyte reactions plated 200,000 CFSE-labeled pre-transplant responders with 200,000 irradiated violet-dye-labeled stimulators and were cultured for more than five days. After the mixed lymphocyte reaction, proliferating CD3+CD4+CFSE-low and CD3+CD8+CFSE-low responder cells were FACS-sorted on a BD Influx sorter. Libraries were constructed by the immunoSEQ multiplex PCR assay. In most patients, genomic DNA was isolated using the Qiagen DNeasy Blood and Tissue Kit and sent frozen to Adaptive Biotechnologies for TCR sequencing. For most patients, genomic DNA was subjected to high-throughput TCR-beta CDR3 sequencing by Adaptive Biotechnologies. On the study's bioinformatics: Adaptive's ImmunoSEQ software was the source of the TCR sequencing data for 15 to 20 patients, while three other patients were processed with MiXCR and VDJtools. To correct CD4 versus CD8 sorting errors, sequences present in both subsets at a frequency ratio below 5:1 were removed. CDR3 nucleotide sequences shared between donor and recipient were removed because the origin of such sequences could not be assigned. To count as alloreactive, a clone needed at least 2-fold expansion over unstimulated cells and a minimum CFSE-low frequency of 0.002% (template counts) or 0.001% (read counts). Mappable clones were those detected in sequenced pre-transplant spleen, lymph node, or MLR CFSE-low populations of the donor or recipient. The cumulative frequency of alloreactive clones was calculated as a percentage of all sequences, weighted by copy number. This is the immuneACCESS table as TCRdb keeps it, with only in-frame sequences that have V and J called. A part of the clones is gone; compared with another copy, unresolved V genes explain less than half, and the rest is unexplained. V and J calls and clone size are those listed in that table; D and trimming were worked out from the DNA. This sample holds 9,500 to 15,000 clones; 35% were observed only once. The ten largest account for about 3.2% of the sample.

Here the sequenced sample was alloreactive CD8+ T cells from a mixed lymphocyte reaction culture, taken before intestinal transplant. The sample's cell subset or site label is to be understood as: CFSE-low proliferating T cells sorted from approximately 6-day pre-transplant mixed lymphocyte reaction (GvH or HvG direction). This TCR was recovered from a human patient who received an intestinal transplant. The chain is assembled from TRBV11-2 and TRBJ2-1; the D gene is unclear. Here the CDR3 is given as CASRTSSEQFF. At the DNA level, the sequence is TGTGCCAGCAGGACCAGCAGTGAGCAGTTCTTC.